This T cell receptor (beta chain) was captured by sequencing in a study of control samples from healthy donors and cancer patients. The method was immunoSEQ multiplex PCR; TCRdb's version includes in-frame clones alone and lacks a portion of them. The sample includes about 150,000 clones, approximately 94% seen only once; the top ten take about 5.2%. V trimming: 0 bases; J trimming: 2 bases; junction bases outside the gene matches: 8. This CDR3 comprises 17 residues. The germline V gene has CDR1 SGDLS and CDR2 YYNGEE. Sequenced input: blood. The chain links TRBV9 to TRBJ2-5, with 9 bases lining up with TRBD2. This TCR was sampled from a man between 40 and 49 years old in good health. CDR3 nucleotide sequence: TGTGCCAGCAGCGTAGCCACTAGCGGGTGGGGTCAAGAGACCCAGTACTTC. As protein: CASSVATSGWGQETQYF.